This T cell receptor beta chain is drawn from a study of spatial heterogeneity in lung cancer. The wider study: Raw sequencing reads included, on average, more than nine appearances of each unique TCR and UMI combination. Findings and caveats of the study: Among blood samples, ubiquitous expanded tumor TCRs appeared more at resection than at follow-up.

All TCR cDNA molecules were individually tagged with a unique molecular identifier. TCRdb reprocessed the 5' RACE reads with MiXCR, giving one entry per CDR3 protein. The table lists more than 60,000 distinct CDR3 sequences, around 6% of them singletons. Time point in this sample: sample taken at primary tumor resection. This clonotype was counted at least ten times. Its antigen is currently unknown. Germline CDR1 is MNHEY and CDR2 is SVGAGI. The CDR3 runs to 15 residues. Trimming cost V 11 bases and J 0 bases; bases outside gene matches: 12. The rearrangement uses TRBV6-5 and TRBJ2-5; 7 bases are a match to TRBD2. The sequencing used PBMCs, collected at surgery. The sequence was obtained from a female donor with early-stage non-small cell lung cancer. The CDR3 reads CAARPAGDHQETQYF. Here the CDR3 DNA reads TGTGCCGCTCGCCCCGCGGGGGATCACCAAGAGACCCAGTACTTC.